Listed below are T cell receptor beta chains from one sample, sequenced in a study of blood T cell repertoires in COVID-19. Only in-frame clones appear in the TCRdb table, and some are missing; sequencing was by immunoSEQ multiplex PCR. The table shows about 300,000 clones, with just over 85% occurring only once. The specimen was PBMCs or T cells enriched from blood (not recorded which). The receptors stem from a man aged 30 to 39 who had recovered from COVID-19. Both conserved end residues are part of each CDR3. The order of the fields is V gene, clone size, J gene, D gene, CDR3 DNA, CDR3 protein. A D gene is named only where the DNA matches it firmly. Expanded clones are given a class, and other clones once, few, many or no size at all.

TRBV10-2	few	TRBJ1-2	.	TGCGCCAGCAGAGGACTGAAAACGGACTATGGCTACACCTTC	CASRGLKTDYGYTF
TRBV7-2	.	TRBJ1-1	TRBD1	TGTGCCAGCAGCTTATTCAGGGGGCGCGGCACTGAAGCTTTCTTT	CASSLFRGRGTEAFF
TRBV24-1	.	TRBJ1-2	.	TGTGCCACCAGTGATTCCCATTCAGGGGCTCATAACTATGGCTACACCTTC	CATSDSHSGAHNYGYTF
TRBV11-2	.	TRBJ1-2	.	TGTGCCAGCAGCTTAGTAACGGCAGGTGGGGGCTACACCTTC	CASSLVTAGGGYTF
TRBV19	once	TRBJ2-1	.	TGTGCCAGTAGTGTCGACACGGTGAATGAGCAGTTCTTC	CASSVDTVNEQFF
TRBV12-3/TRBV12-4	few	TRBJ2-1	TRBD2	TGTGCCAGCAGTGGGGACTACCACAATGAGCAGTTCTTC	CASSGDYHNEQFF
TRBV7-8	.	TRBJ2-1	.	TGTGCCAGCAGCTACACAGTTCCCTCCTACAATGAGCAGTTCTTC	CASSYTVPSYNEQFF
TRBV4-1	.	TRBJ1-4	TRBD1	TGCGCCAGCAGCGCACCGGGACAGAAAAATGAAAAACTGTTTTTT	CASSAPGQKNEKLFF
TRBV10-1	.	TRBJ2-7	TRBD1	TGCGCAGCTGGGACAGGTCTCTCCTACGAGCAGTACTTC	CAAGTGLSYEQYF
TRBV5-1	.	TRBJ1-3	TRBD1	TGCGCCAGCAGCTTGGATCGGGACAGAAGTTACTCTGGAAACACCATATATTTT	CASSLDRDRSYSGNTIYF
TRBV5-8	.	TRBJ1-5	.	TGTGCCAGCAGCGCCAGGGTTCAGCCCCAGCATTTT	CASSARVQPQHF
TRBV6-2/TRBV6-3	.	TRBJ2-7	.	TGTGCCAGCAGTTACCCCCCTTTTACAGGGATAGGGTCCTACGAGCAGTACTTC	CASSYPPFTGIGSYEQYF
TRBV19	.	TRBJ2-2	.	TGTGCCAGTAGTATTTTCCAGGGGGGAAACCCTGGGGAGCTGTTTTTT	CASSIFQGGNPGELFF
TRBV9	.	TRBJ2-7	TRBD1	TGTGCCAGCAGCGCCGGGACAGGGGGGTGGGAGCAGTACTTC	CASSAGTGGWEQYF
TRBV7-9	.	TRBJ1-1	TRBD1	TGTGCCAGCAGCACCCGGACAGGGCTCAACACTGAAGCTTTCTTT	CASSTRTGLNTEAFF
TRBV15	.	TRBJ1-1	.	TGTGCCACCAGCAGCGGACTGGAGGTAGTTACTGAAGCTTTCTTT	CATSSGLEVVTEAFF
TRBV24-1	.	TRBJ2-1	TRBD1	TGTGCCACCAGTGATTTGCGGCAGGGGGCTGGTGAGCAGTTCTTC	CATSDLRQGAGEQFF
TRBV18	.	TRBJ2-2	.	TGTGCCAGCTCACCACGAATGGTAGCCGGGGAGCTGTTTTTT	CASSPRMVAGELFF
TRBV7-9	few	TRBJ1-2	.	TGTGCCAGCAGCGGTTGGGATGGGGCGTCTAACTATGGCTACACCTTC	CASSGWDGASNYGYTF
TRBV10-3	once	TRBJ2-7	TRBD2	TGTGCCATCAGTGAGCGGTCTAGCGGGGCCGACTACGAGCAGTACTTC	CAISERSSGADYEQYF
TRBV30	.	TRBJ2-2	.	TGTGCCTGGAGTGTGCAGGCTGGCGGGGAGCTGTTTTTT	CAWSVQAGGELFF
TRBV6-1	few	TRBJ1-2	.	TGTGCCAGCAGTGAAGGAAGGAGGAACTATGGCTACACCTTC	CASSEGRRNYGYTF
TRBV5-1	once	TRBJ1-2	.	TGCGCCAGCAGCTTGGAAGAAAGGGGGTCATACACCTTC	CASSLEERGSYTF
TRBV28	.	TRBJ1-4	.	TGTGCCAGCAGTTCCGGGGGAACTGAAAAACTGTTTTTT	CASSSGGTEKLFF
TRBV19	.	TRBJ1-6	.	TGTGCCAGTAGTCCCGTTGGGGAGGGTCGGCAACCCCTCCACTTT	CASSPVGEGRQPLHF
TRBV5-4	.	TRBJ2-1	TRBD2	TGTGCCAGCAGCTTGGAACTAGCGGGGGCCCGACATTCGCGGCAGTTCTTC	CASSLELAGARHSRQFF
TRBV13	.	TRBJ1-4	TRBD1	TGTGCCAGCAGCGACCGGGACAGACTCTCTAATGAAAAACTGTTTTTT	CASSDRDRLSNEKLFF
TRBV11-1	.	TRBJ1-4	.	TGTGCCAGCAGCTCGGGAGCCCGGGACGAAAAACTGTTTTTT	CASSSGARDEKLFF
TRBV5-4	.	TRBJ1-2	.	TGTGCCAGCAGCGCTAGGACAGCTATTGGCTACACCTTC	CASSARTAIGYTF
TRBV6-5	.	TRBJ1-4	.	TGTGCCAGCAGTATTAACGGGGGGGGTGAAAAACTGTTTTTT	CASSINGGGEKLFF
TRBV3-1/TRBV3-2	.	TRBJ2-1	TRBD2	TGTGCCAGCAGCTTAAGAGGGCGGGGGTCTGCGGATGAGCAGTTCTTC	CASSLRGRGSADEQFF
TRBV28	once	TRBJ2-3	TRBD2	TGTGCCAGCAGTTCTCCGGGAGCGGGGGGATCTAGCACAGATACGCAGTATTTT	CASSSPGAGGSSTDTQYF
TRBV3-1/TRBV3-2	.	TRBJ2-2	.	TGTGCCAGCAGTCACCAAGGGATGGGGGGCCCCGGCGGGAGTTGGCACACCGGGGAGCTGTTTTTT	CASSHQGMGGPGGSWHTGELFF
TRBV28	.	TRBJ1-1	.	TGTGCCAGCAGTTTATTGAGGAGGAGCACTGAAGCTTTCTTT	CASSLLRRSTEAFF
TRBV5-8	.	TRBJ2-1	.	TGTGCCAGCAGCGTCGTCAGGGGATTCTCCTTCTTC	CASSVVRGFSFF
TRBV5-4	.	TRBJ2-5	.	TGTGCCAGCAGCTTAGGAGGGTGGGAGACCCAGTACTTC	CASSLGGWETQYF
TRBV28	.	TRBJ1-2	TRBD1	TGTGCCAGCAGTCTGACCGGGACAGCCCATGGCTACACCTTC	CASSLTGTAHGYTF
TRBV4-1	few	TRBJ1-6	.	TGCGCCAGCAGCCGAGCGGGCTATGACAATTCACCCCTCCACTTT	CASSRAGYDNSPLHF
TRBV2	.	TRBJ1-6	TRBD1	TGTGCCAGCACGACACCCCGGGACAGTAAATCACCCCTCCACTTT	CASTTPRDSKSPLHF
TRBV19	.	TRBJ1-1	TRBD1	TGTGCCAGTAGTAGCGTCCCGGGACAGGGGATGAACACTGAAGCTTTCTTT	CASSSVPGQGMNTEAFF
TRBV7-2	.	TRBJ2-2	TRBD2	TGTGCCAGCAGCCCCTCCTGGACTAGCGGGGGCGCGAACACCGGGGAGCTGTTTTTT	CASSPSWTSGGANTGELFF
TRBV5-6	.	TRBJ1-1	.	TGTGCCAGCACCTTGGAAGGGGTGGGCACTGAAGCTTTCTTT	CASTLEGVGTEAFF
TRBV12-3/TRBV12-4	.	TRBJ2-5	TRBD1	TGTGCCAGCAGCGAGACAGGGTACGGGACCCAGTACTTC	CASSETGYGTQYF
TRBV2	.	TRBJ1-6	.	TGTGCCAGCAGTGACTCGGGGGGACTGAATAATTCACCCCTCCACTTT	CASSDSGGLNNSPLHF